This T cell receptor beta chain derives from a study of blood T cell repertoires in COVID-19. Germline CDR1 is SGHNT and CDR2 is YYREEE (reference sequence). The CDR3 runs 15 residues. J lost 1 base, V lost 1 base, and 4 bases had no gene match. TCRdb keeps only in-frame clones here, not all; method: immunoSEQ multiplex PCR. The sample records around 66,000 clones, over 75% being singletons. The sequencing sample was made of peripheral blood. The genes are TRBV5-4 and TRBJ1-2; 7 bases align to TRBD1. This receptor was identified in a human donor in a cohort sampled during active COVID-19. CDR3 in amino acids: CASSLPDRINYGYTF. The CDR3 nucleotides read TGTGCCAGCAGCTTGCCGGACAGGATTAACTATGGCTACACCTTC. The full variable domain, its missing parts supplied by reference TRBV5-4 and TRBJ1-2, is ETGVTQSPTHLIKTRGQQVTLRCSSQSGHNTVSWYQQALGQGPQFIFQYYREEENGRGNFPPRFSGLQFPNYSSELNVNALELDDSALYLCASSLPDRINYGYTFGSGTRLTVV.